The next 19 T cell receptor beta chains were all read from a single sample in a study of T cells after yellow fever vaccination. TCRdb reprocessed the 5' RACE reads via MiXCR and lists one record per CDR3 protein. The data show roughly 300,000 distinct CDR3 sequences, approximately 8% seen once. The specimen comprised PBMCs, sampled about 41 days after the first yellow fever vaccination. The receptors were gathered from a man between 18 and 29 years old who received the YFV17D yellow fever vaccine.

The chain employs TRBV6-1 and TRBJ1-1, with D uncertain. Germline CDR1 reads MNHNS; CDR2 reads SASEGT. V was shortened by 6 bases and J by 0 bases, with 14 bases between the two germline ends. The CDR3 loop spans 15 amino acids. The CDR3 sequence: CASSPSTDLNTEAFF. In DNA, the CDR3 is TGTGCCAGCAGCCCTAGCACGGACTTGAACACTGAAGCTTTCTTT.

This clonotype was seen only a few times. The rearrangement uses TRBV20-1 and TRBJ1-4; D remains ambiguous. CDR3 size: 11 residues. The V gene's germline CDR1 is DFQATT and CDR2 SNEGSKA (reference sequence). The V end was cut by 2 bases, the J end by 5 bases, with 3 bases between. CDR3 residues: CSARQNEKLFF. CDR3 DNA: TGCAGTGCTAGACAGAATGAAAAACTGTTTTTT.

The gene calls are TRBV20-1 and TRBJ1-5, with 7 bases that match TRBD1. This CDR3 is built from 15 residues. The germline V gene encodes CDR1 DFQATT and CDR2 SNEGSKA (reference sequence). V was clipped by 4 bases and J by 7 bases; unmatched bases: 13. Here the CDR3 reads CSAKTLGTARQPQHF. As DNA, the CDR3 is TGCAGTGCTAAGACACTCGGGACAGCCCGACAGCCCCAGCATTTT.

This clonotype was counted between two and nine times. The CDR3 spells CASSQGSVGATYTF. CDR3 in DNA: TGCGCCAGCAGCCAAGGGTCGGTTGGGGCCACCTACACCTTC. This sequence joins TRBV4-3 and TRBJ1-2; tentative D call: TRBD1 (5 bases). Germline CDR1 and CDR2: LGHNA and YSLEER. The CDR3 length is 14 residues. V lost 1 base and J 10 bases, leaving 16 bases between the germline ends.

The CDR3 spells CASSQDRQGGYGYTF. The CDR3 DNA follows: TGCGCCAGCAGCCAAGATCGTCAGGGGGGGTATGGCTACACCTTC. The V and J genes are TRBV4-3 and TRBJ1-2, with 7 bases aligning to TRBD1. Germline loops: CDR1 LGHNA, CDR2 YSLEER. The CDR3 consists of 15 residues. V lost 0 bases and J lost 5; bases outside the gene matches: 6.

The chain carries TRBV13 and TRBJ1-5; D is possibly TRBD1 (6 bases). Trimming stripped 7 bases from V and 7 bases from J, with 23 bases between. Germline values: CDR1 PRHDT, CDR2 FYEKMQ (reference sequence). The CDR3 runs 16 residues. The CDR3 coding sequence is TGTGCCAGCACCCCGGTCGGTGGGGGCACGGGCCAGCCCCAGCATTTT. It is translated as CASTPVGGGTGQPQHF.

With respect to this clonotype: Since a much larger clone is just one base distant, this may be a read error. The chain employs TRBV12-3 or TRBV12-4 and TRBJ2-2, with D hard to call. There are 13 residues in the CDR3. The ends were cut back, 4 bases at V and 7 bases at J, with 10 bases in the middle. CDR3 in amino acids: CASSSQEIGELFF. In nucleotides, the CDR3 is TGTGCCAGCAGTTCTCAGGAGATCGGGGAGCTGTTTTTT.

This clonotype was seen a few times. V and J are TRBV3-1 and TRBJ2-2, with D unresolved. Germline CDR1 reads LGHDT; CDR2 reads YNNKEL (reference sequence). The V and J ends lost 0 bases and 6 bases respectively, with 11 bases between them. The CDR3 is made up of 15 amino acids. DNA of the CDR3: TGTGCCAGCAGCCAAGATTGGGGAATCCCCGGGGAGCTGTTTTTT. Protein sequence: CASSQDWGIPGELFF.

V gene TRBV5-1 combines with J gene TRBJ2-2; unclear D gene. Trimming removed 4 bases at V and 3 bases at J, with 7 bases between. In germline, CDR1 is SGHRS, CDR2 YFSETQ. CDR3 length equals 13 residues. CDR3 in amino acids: CASSPEHTGELFF. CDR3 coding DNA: TGCGCCAGCAGCCCGGAACACACCGGGGAGCTGTTTTTT. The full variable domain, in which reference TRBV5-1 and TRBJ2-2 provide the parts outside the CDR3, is KAGVTQTPRYLIKTRGQQVTLSCSPISGHRSVSWYQQTPGQGLQFLFEYFSETQRNKGNFPGRFSGRQFSNSRSEMNVSTLELGDSALYLCASSPEHTGELFFGEGSRLTVL.

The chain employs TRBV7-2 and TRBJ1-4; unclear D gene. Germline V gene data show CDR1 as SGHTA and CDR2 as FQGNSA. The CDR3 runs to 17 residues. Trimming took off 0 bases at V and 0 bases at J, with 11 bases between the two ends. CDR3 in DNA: TGTGCCAGCAGCTTAGCTCCGGGAGATGCAACTAATGAAAAACTGTTTTTT. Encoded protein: CASSLAPGDATNEKLFF.

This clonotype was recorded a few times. The CDR3 sequence: CASSFMGEEFF. CDR3 coding DNA: TGTGCCAGCAGTTTTATGGGGGAAGAGTTCTTC. This rearrangement joins TRBV12-3 or TRBV12-4 to TRBJ2-1, with D perhaps being TRBD1 or TRBD2 (5 bases each). Trimming shortened V by 3 bases and J by 14 bases, and 11 bases separated the two germline ends. This CDR3 is 11 amino acids long.

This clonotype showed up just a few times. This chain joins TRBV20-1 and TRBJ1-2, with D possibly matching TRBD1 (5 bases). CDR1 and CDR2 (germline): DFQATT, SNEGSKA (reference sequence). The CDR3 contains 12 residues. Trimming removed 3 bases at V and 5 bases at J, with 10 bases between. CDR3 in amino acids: CSASETVYGYTF. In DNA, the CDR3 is TGCAGTGCTAGTGAGACAGTGTATGGCTACACCTTC.

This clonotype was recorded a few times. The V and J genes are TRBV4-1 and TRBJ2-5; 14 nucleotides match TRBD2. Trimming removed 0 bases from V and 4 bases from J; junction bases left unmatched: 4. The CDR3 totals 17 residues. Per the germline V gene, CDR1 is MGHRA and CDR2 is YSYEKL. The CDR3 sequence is CASSQEGTSGGIETQYF. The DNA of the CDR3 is TGCGCCAGCAGCCAAGAGGGGACTAGCGGGGGTATAGAGACCCAGTACTTC.

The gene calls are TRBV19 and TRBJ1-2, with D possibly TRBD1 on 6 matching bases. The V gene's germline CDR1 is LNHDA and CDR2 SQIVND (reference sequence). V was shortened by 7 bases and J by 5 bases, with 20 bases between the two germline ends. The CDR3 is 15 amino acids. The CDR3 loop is CASTPEDRLGYGYTF. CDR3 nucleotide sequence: TGTGCCAGTACCCCAGAAGACAGGTTGGGGTATGGCTACACCTTC.

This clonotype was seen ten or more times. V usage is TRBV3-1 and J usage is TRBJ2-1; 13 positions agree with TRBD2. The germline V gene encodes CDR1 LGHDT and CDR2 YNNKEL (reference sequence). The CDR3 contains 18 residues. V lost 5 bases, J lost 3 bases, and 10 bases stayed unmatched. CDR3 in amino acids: CASSTRLAGGIIYNEQFF. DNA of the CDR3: TGTGCCAGCAGCACCCGACTAGCGGGGGGCATCATCTACAATGAGCAGTTCTTC.

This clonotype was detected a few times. CDR3 in DNA: TGCGCCAGCAGCTTGGGGGTCGTCAGTGATGGCTACACCTTC. As protein: CASSLGVVSDGYTF. The rearrangement uses TRBV5-1 and TRBJ1-2; D gene unclear. Germline V gene sequence: CDR1 SGHRS, CDR2 YFSETQ. The length of the CDR3 is 14 residues. Trimming shortened V by 0 bases and J by 6 bases, and 12 bases separated the two germline ends.

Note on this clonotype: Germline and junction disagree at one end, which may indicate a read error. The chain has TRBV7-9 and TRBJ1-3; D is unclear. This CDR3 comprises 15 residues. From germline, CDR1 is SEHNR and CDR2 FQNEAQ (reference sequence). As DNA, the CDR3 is TGTGCCAGCAGCTTAACGTTAACCTCTGGAAACACCACATATTTT. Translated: CASSLTLTSGNTTYF.

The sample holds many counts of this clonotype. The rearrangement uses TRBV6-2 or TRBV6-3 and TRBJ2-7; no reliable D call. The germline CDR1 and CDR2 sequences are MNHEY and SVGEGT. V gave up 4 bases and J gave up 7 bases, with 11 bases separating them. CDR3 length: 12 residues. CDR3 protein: CASSSESREQYF. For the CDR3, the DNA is TGTGCCAGCAGTTCGGAGTCCAGGGAGCAGTACTTC.

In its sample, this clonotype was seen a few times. The CDR3 is CASSLKQGTTGELFF. DNA of the CDR3: TGTGCCAGCAGCTTAAAACAGGGTACCACCGGGGAGCTGTTTTTT. The gene calls are TRBV7-3 and TRBJ2-2, with D perhaps TRBD1 (6 bases). V was shortened by 1 base and J by 4 bases, with 10 bases between the two germline ends. This CDR3 contains 15 residues. Germline V gene data show CDR1 as SGHTA and CDR2 as FQGTGA.